The 4 T cell receptor beta chains below were found in one sample sequenced in a study of blood T cells in healthy people across ages. A J-beta primer mix and a sample-barcoded 5' primer were used in a second PCR of about 7 to 12 cycles. TCRdb called the 5' RACE reads again in MiXCR, with one record for every CDR3 protein. The sample consists of fewer than 950,000 distinct CDR3 sequences, roughly 50% of them appearing once. The sample comprised blood. These receptors were collected from a man older than 75 in good health.

This clonotype appeared once. The rearrangement uses TRBV27 and TRBJ2-5; D not resolved. CDR3 length equals 15 residues. CDR1 is MNHEY and CDR2 is SMNVEV in the germline V gene (reference sequence). V lost 3 bases to trimming and J lost 2 bases, with 13 bases between them. CDR3 loop: CASSLGSRRQETQYF. As DNA, the CDR3 is TGTGCCAGCAGTTTGGGTAGCAGGAGACAAGAGACCCAGTACTTC.

V and J are TRBV6-1 and TRBJ2-5; D gene unclear. The CDR3 spans 12 residues. CDR1 MNHNS and CDR2 SASEGT come from the germline V gene. The V end lost 9 bases, the J end lost 11 bases, and 19 bases lay between the germline ends. CDR3 bases: TGTGCCAGTAAGAGCGAGGACCATGAGCAGTACTTC. Protein sequence: CASKSEDHEQYF.

The chain combines TRBV4-1 with TRBJ1-5, with D perhaps TRBD1 (6 bases). V was clipped by 4 bases and J by 3 bases, with 13 bases between them. Germline-derived CDR1 and CDR2 are MGHRA and YSYEKL. CDR3 length: 15 amino acids. The CDR3 protein is CASSRLQGVNQPQHF. In nucleotides, the CDR3 is TGCGCCAGCAGCCGCCTACAGGGAGTCAATCAGCCCCAGCATTTT.

The chain recombines TRBV10-3 with TRBJ1-1, with a tentative D call TRBD1 (5 bases). The CDR3 sequence is 12 residues long. Deletions cut 6 bases from V and 6 bases from J, with 11 bases between. Germline CDR1 is ENHRY and CDR2 is SYGVKD. The CDR3 DNA sequence: TGTGCCATCAGAGGTGAGGGGTCTGAAGCTTTCTTT. This gives the protein CAIRGEGSEAFF.